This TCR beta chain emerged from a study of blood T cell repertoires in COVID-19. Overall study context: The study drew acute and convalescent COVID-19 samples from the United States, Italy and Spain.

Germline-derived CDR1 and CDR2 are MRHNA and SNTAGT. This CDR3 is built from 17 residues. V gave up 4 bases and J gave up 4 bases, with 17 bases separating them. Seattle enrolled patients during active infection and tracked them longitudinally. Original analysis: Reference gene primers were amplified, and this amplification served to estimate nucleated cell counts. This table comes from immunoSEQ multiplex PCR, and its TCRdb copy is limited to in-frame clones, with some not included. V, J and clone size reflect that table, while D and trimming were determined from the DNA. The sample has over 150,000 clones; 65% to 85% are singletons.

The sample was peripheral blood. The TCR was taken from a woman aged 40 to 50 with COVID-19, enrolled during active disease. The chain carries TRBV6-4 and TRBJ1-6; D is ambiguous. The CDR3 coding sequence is TGTGCCAGCAGTGGCTCGAGGGAGGGCCTTTATAATTCACCCCTCCACTTT. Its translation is CASSGSREGLYNSPLHF.